This entry concerns a single TCR beta chain. The antigen is undetermined. The data are from a study of OX40 agonist ivuxolimab in advanced cancers. Study in general: Patients were infused with ivuxolimab every 2 weeks at 0.01 to 10 mg/kg. Findings and caveats of the study: Both CD4+ and CD8+ T cell populations in blood had undergone clonal expansion by week 6 at 0.1 to 3.0 mg/kg. The study found that CD8+ T cells averaged more expanded clones than CD4+.

Clones were sequenced by immunoSEQ multiplex PCR, and TCRdb holds only the in-frame ones, with some missing. The sample carries about 77,000 clones, around 87% recorded once. Cycle 7 day 1, cycle 4 day 1, and baseline were the timepoints at which blood was sampled. The CDR3 is 18 residues long. The germline CDR1 and CDR2 sequences are SGHRS and YFSETQ. Losses at the gene ends were 4 bases for V and 0 bases for J; bases not matched to a gene: 8. The chain combines TRBV5-1 with TRBJ2-6; 9 positions match TRBD1. The receptor's source is an adult with an advanced solid tumor such as melanoma, head and neck, liver or kidney cancer. This material consisted of CD4+ or CD8+ T cells sorted from blood, taken in a trial of the OX40 agonist ivuxolimab. CDR3 coding DNA: TGCGCCAGCAGCCGAGGGGGACAGGGACCCTCTGGGGCCAACGTCCTGACTTTC. Translated: CASSRGGQGPSGANVLTF.